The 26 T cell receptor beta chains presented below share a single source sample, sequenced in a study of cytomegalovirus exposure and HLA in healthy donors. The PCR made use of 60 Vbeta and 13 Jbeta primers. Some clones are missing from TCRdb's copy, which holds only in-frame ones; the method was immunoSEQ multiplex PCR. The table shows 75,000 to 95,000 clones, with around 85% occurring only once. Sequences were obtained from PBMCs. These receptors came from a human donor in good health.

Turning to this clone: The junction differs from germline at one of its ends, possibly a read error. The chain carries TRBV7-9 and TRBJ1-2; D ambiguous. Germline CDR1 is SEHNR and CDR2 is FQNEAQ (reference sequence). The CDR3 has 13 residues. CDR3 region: CASSLAHSYGYPF. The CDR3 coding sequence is TGTGCCAGCAGCTTAGCCCATAGCTATGGCTACCCCTTC.

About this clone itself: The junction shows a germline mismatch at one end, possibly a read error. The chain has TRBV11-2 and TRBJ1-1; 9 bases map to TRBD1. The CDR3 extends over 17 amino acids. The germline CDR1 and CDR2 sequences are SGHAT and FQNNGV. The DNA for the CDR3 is TGTGCCAGCAGTCCCCATCCCGGGACAGGGTTGAACCCTGAAGCTTTCTTT. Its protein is CASSPHPGTGLNPEAFF.

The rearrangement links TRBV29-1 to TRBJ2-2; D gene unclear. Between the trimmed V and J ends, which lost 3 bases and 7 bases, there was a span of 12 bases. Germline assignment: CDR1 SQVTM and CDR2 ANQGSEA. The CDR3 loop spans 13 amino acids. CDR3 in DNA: TGCAGCGTTGATCAGACGGGTGGCGGGGAGCTGTTTTTT. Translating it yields CSVDQTGGGELFF.

The DNA for the CDR3 is TGTGCCAGCAGCTTGTCAGGGCTGGACTATGGCTACACCTTC. It translates to CASSLSGLDYGYTF. This rearrangement joins TRBV5-4 to TRBJ1-2; perhaps TRBD1 as D (5 bases). The CDR3 totals 14 residues. The germline CDR1 and CDR2 sequences are SGHNT and YYREEE (reference sequence). The germline V and J ends were trimmed by 1 base and 3 bases, with 10 bases remaining between them.

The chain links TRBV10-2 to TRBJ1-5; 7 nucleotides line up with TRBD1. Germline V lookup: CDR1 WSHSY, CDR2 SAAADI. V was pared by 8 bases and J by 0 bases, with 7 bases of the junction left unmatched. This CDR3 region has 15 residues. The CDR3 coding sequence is TGCGCCAGCCGAACAGGGGTTTCTAGCAATCAGCCCCAGCATTTT. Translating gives CASRTGVSSNQPQHF.

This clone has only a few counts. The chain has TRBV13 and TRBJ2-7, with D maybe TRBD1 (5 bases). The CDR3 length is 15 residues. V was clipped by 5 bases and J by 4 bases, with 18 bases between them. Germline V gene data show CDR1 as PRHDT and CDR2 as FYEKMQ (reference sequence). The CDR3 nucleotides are TGTGCCAGCAGCCCCGGACAAGAAGGAGTGTACGAGCAGTACTTC. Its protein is CASSPGQEGVYEQYF.

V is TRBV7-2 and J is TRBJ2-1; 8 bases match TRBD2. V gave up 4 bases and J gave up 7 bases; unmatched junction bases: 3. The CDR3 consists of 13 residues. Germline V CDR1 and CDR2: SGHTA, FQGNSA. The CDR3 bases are TGTGCCAGCAGCTCGGGGGGGCGGAATGAGCAGTTCTTC. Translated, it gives CASSSGGRNEQFF. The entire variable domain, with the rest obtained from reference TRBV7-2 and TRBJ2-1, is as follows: GAGVSQSPSNKVTEKGKDVELRCDPISGHTALYWYRQSLGQGLEFLIYFQGNSAPDKSGLPSDRFSAERTGGSVSTLTIQRTQQEDSAVYLCASSSGGRNEQFFGPGTRLTVL.

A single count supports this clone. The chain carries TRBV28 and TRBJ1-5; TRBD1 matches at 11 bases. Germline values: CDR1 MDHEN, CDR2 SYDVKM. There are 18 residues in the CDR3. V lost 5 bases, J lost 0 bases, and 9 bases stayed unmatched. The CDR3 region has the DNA TGTGCCAGCAGTACAGCCGGGACAGGGGGGGTTAGCAATCAGCCCCAGCATTTT. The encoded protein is CASSTAGTGGVSNQPQHF.

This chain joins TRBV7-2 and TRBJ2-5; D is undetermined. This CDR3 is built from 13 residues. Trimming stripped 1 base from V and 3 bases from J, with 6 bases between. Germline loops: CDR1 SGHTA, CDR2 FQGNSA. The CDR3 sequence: CASSLDPEETQYF. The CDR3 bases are TGTGCCAGCAGCTTAGATCCGGAAGAGACCCAGTACTTC.

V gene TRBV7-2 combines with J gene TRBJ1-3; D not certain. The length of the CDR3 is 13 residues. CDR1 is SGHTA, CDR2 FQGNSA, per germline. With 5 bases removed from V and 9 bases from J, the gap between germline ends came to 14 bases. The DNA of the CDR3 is TGTGCCAGCAGCAACCTACGTGCTGGCACCATATATTTT. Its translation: CASSNLRAGTIYF.

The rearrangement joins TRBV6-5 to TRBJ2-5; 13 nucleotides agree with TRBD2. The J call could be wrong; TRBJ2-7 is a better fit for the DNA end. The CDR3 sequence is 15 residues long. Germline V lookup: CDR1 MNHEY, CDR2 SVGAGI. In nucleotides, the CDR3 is TGTGCCAGCAGTCGGGGGACTAGCGGGGACTACGAGCAGTACTTC. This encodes CASSRGTSGDYEQYF.

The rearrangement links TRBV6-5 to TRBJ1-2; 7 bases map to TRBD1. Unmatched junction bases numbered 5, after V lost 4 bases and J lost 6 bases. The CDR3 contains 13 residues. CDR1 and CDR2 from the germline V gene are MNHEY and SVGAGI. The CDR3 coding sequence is TGTGCCAGCAGTTCGAGGGGGCTTGATGGCTACACCTTC. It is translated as CASSSRGLDGYTF.

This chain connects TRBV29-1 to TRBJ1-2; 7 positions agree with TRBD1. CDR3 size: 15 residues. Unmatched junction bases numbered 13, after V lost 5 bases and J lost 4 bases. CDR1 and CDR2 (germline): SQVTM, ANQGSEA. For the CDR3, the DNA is TGCAGCGTTAGCGAAGGCGTTCAGGGGGGCTATGGCTACACCTTC. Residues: CSVSEGVQGGYGYTF.

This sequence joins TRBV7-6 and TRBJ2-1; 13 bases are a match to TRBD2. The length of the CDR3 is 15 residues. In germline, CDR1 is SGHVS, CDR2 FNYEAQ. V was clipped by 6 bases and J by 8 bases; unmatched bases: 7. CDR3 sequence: CASSPVTSGGYEQFF. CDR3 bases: TGTGCCAGCAGTCCCGTGACTAGCGGGGGGTATGAGCAGTTCTTC.

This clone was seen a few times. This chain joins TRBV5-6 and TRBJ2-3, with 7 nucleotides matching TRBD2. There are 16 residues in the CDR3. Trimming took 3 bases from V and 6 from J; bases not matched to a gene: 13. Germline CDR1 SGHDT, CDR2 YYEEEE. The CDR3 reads CASSYPPGLLSDTQYF. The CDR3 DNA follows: TGTGCCAGCAGCTATCCCCCGGGACTACTTTCTGATACGCAGTATTTT.

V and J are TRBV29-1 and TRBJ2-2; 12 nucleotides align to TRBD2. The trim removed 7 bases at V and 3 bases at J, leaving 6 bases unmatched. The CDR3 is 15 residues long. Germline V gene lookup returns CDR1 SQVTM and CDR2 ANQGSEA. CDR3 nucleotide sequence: TGCAGCGCTCGCTCTAGCGGGGGGGACACCGGGGAGCTGTTTTTT. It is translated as CSARSSGGDTGELFF.

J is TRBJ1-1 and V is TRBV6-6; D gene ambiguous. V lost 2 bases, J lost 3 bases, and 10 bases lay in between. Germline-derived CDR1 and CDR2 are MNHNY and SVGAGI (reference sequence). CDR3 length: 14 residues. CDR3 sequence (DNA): TGTGCCAGCAGTTACCGAGGGTCGGACACTGAAGCTTTCTTT. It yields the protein CASSYRGSDTEAFF.

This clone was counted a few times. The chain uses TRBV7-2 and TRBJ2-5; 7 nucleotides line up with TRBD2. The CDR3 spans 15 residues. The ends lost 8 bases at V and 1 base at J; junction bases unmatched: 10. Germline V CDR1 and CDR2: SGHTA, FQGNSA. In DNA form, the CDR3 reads TGTGCCAGCTCACGGGCGGGGGACCTCCAAGAGACCCAGTACTTC. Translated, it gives CASSRAGDLQETQYF.

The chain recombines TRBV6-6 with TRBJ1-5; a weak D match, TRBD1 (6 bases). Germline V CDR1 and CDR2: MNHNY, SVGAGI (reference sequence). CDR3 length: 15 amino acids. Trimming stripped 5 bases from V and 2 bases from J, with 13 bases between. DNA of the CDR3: TGTGCCAGCAGTCCACAAGGGGGTGGCAATCAGCCCCAGCATTTT. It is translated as CASSPQGGGNQPQHF.

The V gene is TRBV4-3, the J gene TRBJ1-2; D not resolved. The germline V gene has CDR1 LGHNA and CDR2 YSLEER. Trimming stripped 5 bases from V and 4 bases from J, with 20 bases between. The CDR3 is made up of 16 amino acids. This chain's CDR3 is CASSILGSERSYGYTF. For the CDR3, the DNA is TGCGCCAGCAGCATCCTAGGATCCGAGCGCAGCTATGGCTACACCTTC.

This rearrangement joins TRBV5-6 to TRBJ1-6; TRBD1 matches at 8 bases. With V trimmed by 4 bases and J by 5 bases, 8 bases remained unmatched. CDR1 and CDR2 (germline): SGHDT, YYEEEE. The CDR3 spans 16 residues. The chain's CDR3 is CASSRETGANNSPLHF. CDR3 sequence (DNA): TGTGCCAGCAGCAGAGAGACAGGGGCTAATAATTCACCCCTCCACTTT.

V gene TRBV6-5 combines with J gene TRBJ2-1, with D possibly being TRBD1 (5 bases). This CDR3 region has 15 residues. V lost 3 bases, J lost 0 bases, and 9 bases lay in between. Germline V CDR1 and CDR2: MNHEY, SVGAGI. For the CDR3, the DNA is TGTGCCAGCAGTTATAGTGGGGCCTCCTACAATGAGCAGTTCTTC. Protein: CASSYSGASYNEQFF.

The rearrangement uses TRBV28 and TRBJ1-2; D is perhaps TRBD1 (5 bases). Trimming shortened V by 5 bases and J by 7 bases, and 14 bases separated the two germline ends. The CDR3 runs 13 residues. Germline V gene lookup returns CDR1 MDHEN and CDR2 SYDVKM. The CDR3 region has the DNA TGTGCCAGCAGTCCGGGACTTGTCGGTGGCTACACCTTC. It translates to CASSPGLVGGYTF.

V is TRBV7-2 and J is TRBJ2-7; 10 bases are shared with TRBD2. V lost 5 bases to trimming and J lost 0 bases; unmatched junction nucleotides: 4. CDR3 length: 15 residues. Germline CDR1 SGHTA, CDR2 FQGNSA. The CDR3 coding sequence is TGTGCCAGCAGCACACCTAGCGGGAGCTCCTACGAGCAGTACTTC. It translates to CASSTPSGSSYEQYF.

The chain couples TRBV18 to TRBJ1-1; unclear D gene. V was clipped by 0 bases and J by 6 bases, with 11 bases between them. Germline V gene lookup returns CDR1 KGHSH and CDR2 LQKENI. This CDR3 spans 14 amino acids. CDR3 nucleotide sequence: TGTGCCAGCTCACCACCAGGGAGAGTCGCTGAAGCTTTCTTT. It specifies CASSPPGRVAEAFF.

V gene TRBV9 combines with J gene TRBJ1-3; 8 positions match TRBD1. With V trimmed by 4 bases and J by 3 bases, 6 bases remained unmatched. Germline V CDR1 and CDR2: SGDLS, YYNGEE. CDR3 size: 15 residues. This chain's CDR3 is CASSPSGGIGNTIYF. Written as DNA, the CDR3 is TGTGCCAGCAGCCCGTCAGGGGGCATTGGAAACACCATATATTTT. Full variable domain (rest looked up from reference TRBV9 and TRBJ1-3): DSGVTQTPKHLITATGQRVTLRCSPRSGDLSVYWYQQSLDQGLQFLIQYYNGEERAKGNILERFSAQQFPDLHSELNLSSLELGDSALYFCASSPSGGIGNTIYFGEGSWLTVV.